This T cell receptor beta chain was found in a study of cytotoxic CD8 clonotypes in ibrutinib-treated CLL. Details on this clone: At one end the junction does not follow the germline gene, possibly because of a read error.

CDR1 is MNHEY and CDR2 is SMNVEV in the germline V gene (reference sequence). The CDR3 extends over 13 amino acids. Produced via immunoSEQ multiplex PCR; TCRdb's table is partial and in-frame only. The sample lists approximately 29,000 clones; around 57% were seen once. J is TRBJ2-3 and V is TRBV27; no clear D. This receptor was taken from a human donor with chronic lymphocytic leukemia. The source material was PBMCs, sampled before ibrutinib treatment. In nucleotides, the CDR3 is TGTGCCAGCAGTCTATCATACACAGATACGCAGTATTTT. Translating gives CASSLSYTDTQYF.